The 14 T cell receptor beta chains below come from one sample, sequenced in a study of radiation and T cells in renal cell carcinoma. Libraries were prepared by immunoSEQ multiplex PCR; TCRdb keeps only in-frame clonotypes and omits some of them. The sample holds about 150,000 clones; roughly 87% are singletons and the top ten take over 10%. Time point specified: blood 2 weeks post-SBRT. The treatment here: 15 Gy SBRT to primary tumor, nephrectomy 4 weeks later. The sample here was blood, taken from a patient whose treatment included radiotherapy and nephrectomy. The receptors were gathered from a woman aged 50 to 65 with renal cell carcinoma.

V and J are TRBV5-1 and TRBJ2-4, with D tentatively TRBD2 (6 bases). Germline loops: CDR1 SGHRS, CDR2 YFSETQ. Trimming removed 6 bases from V and 0 bases from J, with 13 bases in between. The CDR3 totals 15 residues. CDR3 in amino acids: CASTDPGLAKNIQYF. The CDR3 region has the DNA TGCGCCAGCACAGATCCGGGACTAGCCAAAAACATTCAGTACTTC.

The chain is built from TRBV2 and TRBJ1-6; 9 nucleotides align to TRBD1. V lost 7 bases, J lost 9 bases, and 4 bases stayed unmatched. The CDR3 consists of 13 residues. Germline CDR1 is SNHLY and CDR2 is FYNNEI. This CDR3 is CASKGQGISPLHF. CDR3 in DNA: TGTGCCAGCAAGGGACAGGGAATTTCACCCCTCCACTTT.

This clone was detected a few times. The chain uses TRBV2 and TRBJ1-3, with no clear D. V was shortened by 8 bases and J by 3 bases, with 5 bases between the two germline ends. The CDR3 is 11 amino acids. Germline lookup yields CDR1 SNHLY and CDR2 FYNNEI. For the CDR3, the DNA is TGTGCCAGCGGGGATGGAAACACCATATATTTT. Translation: CASGDGNTIYF.

The chain joins TRBV27 to TRBJ1-6; maybe TRBD1 (6 bases). CDR3 length: 14 residues. Trimming cost V 2 bases and J 7 bases, with 9 bases left between them. Germline-derived CDR1 and CDR2 are MNHEY and SMNVEV (reference sequence). The DNA of the CDR3 is TGTGCCAGCAGTTTAGAAGGGGGAAATTCACCCCTCCACTTT. It yields the protein CASSLEGGNSPLHF.

The rearrangement joins TRBV5-1 to TRBJ2-7; TRBD1 aligns across 7 bases. Germline V gene sequence: CDR1 SGHRS, CDR2 YFSETQ. This CDR3 contains 14 residues. With V trimmed by 5 bases and J by 0 bases, 5 bases remained unmatched. The chain's CDR3 is CASRRRQGSYEQYF. In nucleotides, the CDR3 is TGCGCCAGCAGACGTAGACAGGGCTCCTACGAGCAGTACTTC.

The V and J genes are TRBV5-6 and TRBJ2-7; D is tentatively TRBD1 or TRBD2 (5 bases each). Trimming removed 0 bases at V and 2 bases at J, with 9 bases between. CDR3 size: 14 residues. CDR1 SGHDT and CDR2 YYEEEE come from the germline V gene. CDR3 amino acids: CASSLVGEPYEQYF. CDR3 coding DNA: TGTGCCAGCAGCTTGGTAGGGGAGCCCTACGAGCAGTACTTC.

The gene calls are TRBV6-5 and TRBJ2-2; the D is unclear. CDR1 MNHEY and CDR2 SVGAGI come from the germline V gene. Deletions cut 6 bases from V and 7 bases from J, with 6 bases between. CDR3 length: 11 amino acids. The CDR3 bases are TGTGCCAGCAGCGTTGGCGGGGAGCTGTTTTTT. Protein: CASSVGGELFF.

The rearrangement uses TRBV6-5 and TRBJ1-4, with TRBD1 as a possible D gene (6 bases). The CDR3 consists of 12 residues. Per germline, CDR1 MNHEY and CDR2 SVGAGI. The V and J ends lost 8 bases and 8 bases respectively, with 12 bases between them. This CDR3 reads CASGQKGEKLFF. For the CDR3, the DNA is TGTGCCAGCGGACAGAAGGGGGAAAAACTGTTTTTT.

The chain is built from TRBV4-1 and TRBJ2-7; the match to TRBD2 covers 14 bases. Trimming at V came to 3 bases and at J to 0 bases, leaving 4 bases not matched to a gene. CDR3 length: 17 residues. In germline, CDR1 is MGHRA, CDR2 YSYEKL. The CDR3 spells CASSQGGTSGSSYEQYF. The CDR3 region has the DNA TGCGCCAGCAGCCAGGGCGGGACTAGCGGGAGCTCCTACGAGCAGTACTTC.

The V gene is TRBV6-1, the J gene TRBJ1-1; D uncertain. CDR1 is MNHNS, CDR2 SASEGT, per germline. Trimming removed 1 base at V and 2 bases at J, with 5 bases between. This CDR3 has 13 residues. Here the CDR3 reads CASSEVGNTEAFF. Here the CDR3 DNA reads TGTGCCAGCAGTGAAGTTGGCAACACTGAAGCTTTCTTT.

The chain couples TRBV5-1 to TRBJ2-1, with TRBD1 matching 7 bases. CDR3 size: 15 residues. The V and J ends lost 5 bases and 15 bases, in that order; junction bases with no gene match: 20. Germline V gives CDR1 SGHRS, CDR2 YFSETQ. The CDR3 protein is CASSSRDSEVSIRFF. The CDR3 coding sequence is TGCGCCAGCAGTTCCCGGGACAGCGAGGTTTCCATACGGTTCTTC.

This chain connects TRBV10-1 to TRBJ2-2; TRBD1 or TRBD2 may be the D gene (6 bases each). The CDR3 is 15 amino acids. Between the trimmed V and J ends, which lost 3 bases and 3 bases, there was a span of 11 bases. From germline, CDR1 is WNHNN and CDR2 SYGVQD (reference sequence). CDR3 sequence (DNA): TGCGCCAGCAGTGACAGGGGAGGTGACACCGGGGAGCTGTTTTTT. This encodes CASSDRGGDTGELFF.

This chain links TRBV13 with TRBJ1-2; a possible D gene is TRBD1 (5 bases). The CDR3 loop spans 13 amino acids. In germline, CDR1 is PRHDT, CDR2 FYEKMQ (reference sequence). V was clipped by 6 bases and J by 7 bases, with 15 bases between them. CDR3 sequence (DNA): TGTGCCAGCAGACCAGGGACTTTCCGTGGCTACACCTTC. Its protein is CASRPGTFRGYTF.

The rearrangement uses TRBV5-1 and TRBJ2-3; 9 nucleotides match TRBD2. After removal of 4 bases from V and 4 bases from J, the junction contained 13 bases not matched to a gene. Germline V gives CDR1 SGHRS, CDR2 YFSETQ. CDR3 length: 17 residues. The CDR3 DNA reads TGCGCCAGCAGCCCCCGCGGGGGGGCCAGGGGTTCAGATACGCAGTATTTT. Amino acids: CASSPRGGARGSDTQYF.